This record looks at one TCR beta chain sequence and its context. Its antigen is unknown. This record belongs to a study of blood T cells in healthy people across ages. Overall study findings and caveats: Strong correlation was found linking TCR beta diversity to naive T cell percentage. PBMCs left unsorted prevented a conclusive naive versus antigen-experienced comparison.

A second PCR, run for about 7 to 11 cycles, used a sample-barcoded 5' primer plus a J-beta primer mix. TCRdb ran MiXCR on the 5' RACE reads and lists one entry per CDR3 protein. The data hold fewer than 1,000,000 distinct CDR3 sequences, with 44% observed a single time. The sample, 7.5 to 10 milliliters of peripheral blood, was drawn from each donor. The total RNA that was extracted per sample amounted to at least 5.5 micrograms. This CDR3 comprises 15 residues. Looked up from germline, CDR1 is MNHEY and CDR2 is SVGAGI. V gave up 6 bases and J gave up 4 bases, with 18 bases separating them. The TCR was taken from a man aged 55 to 70 in good health. The sequenced material came from blood. The V gene is TRBV6-5, the J gene TRBJ2-5, with D hard to call. The DNA of the CDR3 is TGTGCCAGCAGCTTGGCCGGGTCTAACGGAGAGACCCAGTACTTC. Translated: CASSLAGSNGETQYF.